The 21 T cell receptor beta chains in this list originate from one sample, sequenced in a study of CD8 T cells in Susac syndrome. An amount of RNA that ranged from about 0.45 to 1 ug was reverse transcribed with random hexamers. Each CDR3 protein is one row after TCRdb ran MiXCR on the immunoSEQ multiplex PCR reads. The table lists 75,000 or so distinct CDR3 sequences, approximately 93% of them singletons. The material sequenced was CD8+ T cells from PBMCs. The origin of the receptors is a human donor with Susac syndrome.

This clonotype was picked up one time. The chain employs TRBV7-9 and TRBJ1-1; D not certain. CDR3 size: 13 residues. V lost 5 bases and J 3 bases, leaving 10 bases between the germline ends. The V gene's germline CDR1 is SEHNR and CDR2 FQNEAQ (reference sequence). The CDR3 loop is CASSPVRDTEAFF. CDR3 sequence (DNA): TGTGCCAGCAGCCCCGTCCGGGACACTGAAGCTTTCTTT.

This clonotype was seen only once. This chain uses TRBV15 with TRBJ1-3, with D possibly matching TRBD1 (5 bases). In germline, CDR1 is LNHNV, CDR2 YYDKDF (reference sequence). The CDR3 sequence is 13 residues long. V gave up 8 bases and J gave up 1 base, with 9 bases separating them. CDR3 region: CATRGVSGNTIYF. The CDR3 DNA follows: TGTGCCACCCGAGGGGTGTCTGGAAACACCATATATTTT.

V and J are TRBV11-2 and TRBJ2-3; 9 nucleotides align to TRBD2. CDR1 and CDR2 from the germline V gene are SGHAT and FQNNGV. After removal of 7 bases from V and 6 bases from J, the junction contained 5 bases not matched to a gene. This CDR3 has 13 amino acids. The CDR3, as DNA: TGTGCCAGCATGGGGACTAGCATGGATACGCAGTATTTT. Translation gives CASMGTSMDTQYF.

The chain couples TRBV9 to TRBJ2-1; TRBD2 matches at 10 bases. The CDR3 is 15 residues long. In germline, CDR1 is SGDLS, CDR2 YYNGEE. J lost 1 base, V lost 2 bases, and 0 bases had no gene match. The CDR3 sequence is CASSVSGGSYNEQFF. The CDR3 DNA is TGTGCCAGCAGCGTTAGCGGGGGGTCCTACAATGAGCAGTTCTTC.

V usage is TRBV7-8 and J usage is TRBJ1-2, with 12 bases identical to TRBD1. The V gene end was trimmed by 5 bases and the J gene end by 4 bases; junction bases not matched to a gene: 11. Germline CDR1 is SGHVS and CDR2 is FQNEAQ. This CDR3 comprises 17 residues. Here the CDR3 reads CASSEPGQGALGYGYTF. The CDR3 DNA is TGTGCCAGCAGCGAACCGGGACAGGGGGCTCTTGGCTATGGCTACACCTTC.

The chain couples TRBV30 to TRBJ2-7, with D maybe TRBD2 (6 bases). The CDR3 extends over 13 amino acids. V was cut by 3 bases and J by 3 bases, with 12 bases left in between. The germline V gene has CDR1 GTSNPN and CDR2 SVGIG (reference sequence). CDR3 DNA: TGTGCCTGGAGCTATAGCGGACTCTACGAGCAGTACTTC. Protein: CAWSYSGLYEQYF.

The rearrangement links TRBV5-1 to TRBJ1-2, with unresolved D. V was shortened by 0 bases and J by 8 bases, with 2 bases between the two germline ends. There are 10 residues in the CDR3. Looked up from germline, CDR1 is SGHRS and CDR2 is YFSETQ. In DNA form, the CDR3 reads TGCGCCAGCAGCTTGGGGGGCTACACCTTC. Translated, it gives CASSLGGYTF.

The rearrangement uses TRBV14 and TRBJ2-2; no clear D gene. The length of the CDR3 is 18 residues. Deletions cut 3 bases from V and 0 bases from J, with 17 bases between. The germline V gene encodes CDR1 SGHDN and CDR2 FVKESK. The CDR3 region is CASSHPGFVSSNTGELFF. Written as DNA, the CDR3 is TGTGCCAGCAGCCATCCAGGATTTGTCTCTTCGAACACCGGGGAGCTGTTTTTT.

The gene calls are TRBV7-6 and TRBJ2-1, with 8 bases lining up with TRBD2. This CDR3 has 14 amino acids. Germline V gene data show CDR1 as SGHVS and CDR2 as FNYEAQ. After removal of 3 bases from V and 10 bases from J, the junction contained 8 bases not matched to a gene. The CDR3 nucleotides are TGTGCCAGCAGCTTGAAACTAGCGGTTCCCGAGCAGTTCTTC. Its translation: CASSLKLAVPEQFF.

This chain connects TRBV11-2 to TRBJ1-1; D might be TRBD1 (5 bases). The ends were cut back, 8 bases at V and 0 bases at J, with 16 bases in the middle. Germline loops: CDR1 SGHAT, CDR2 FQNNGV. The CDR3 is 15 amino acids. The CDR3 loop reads CASRGASPVNTEAFF. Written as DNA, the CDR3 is TGTGCCAGCCGTGGGGCCTCTCCGGTGAACACTGAAGCTTTCTTT.

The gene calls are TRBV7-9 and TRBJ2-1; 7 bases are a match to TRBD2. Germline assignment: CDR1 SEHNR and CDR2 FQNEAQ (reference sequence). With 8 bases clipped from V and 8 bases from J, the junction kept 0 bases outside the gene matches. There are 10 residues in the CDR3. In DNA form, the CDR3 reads TGTGCCAGCGGGGGGGATGAGCAGTTCTTC. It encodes CASGGDEQFF.

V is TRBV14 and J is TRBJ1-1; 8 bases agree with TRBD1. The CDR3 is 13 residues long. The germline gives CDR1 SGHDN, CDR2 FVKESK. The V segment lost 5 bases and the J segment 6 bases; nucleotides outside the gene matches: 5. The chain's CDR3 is CASSIWTGSEAFF. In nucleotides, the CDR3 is TGTGCCAGCAGCATATGGACAGGGTCTGAAGCTTTCTTT.

CDR3 sequence (DNA): TGTGCCAGCAGCCAAGTAAGCGCCGGACTAGCGGGAGTAGCCAAAAACATTCAGTACTTC. It translates to CASSQVSAGLAGVAKNIQYF. The gene calls are TRBV3-1 and TRBJ2-4; 13 bases are shared with TRBD2. CDR3 length equals 20 residues. The trim removed 1 base at V and 0 bases at J, leaving 9 bases unmatched. Germline CDR1 and CDR2: LGHDT and YNNKEL (reference sequence).

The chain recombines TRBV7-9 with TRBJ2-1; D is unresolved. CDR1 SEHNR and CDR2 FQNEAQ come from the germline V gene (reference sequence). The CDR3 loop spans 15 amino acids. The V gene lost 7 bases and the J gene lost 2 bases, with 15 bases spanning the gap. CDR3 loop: CASTPWGTTYNEQFF. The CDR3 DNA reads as TGTGCCAGCACCCCTTGGGGTACAACCTACAATGAGCAGTTCTTC.

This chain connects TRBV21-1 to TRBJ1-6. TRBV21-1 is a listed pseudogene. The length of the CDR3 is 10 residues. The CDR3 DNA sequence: TGTGCCAGCAGCCCCCGACCCCTCCACTTT. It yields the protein CASSPRPLHF.

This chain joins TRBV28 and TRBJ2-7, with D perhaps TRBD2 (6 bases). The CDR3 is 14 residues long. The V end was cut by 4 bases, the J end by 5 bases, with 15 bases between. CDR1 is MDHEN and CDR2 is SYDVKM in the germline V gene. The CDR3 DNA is TGTGCCAGCAGTTCCATCACGGGACTCAACGAGCAGTACTTC. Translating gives CASSSITGLNEQYF.

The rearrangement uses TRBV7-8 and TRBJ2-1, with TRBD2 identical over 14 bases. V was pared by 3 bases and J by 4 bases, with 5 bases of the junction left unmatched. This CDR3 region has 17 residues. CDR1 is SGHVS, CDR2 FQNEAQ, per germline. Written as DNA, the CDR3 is TGTGCCAGCAGCTTCGGACTAGCGGGGGGCTCTTACAATGAGCAGTTCTTC. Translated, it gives CASSFGLAGGSYNEQFF.

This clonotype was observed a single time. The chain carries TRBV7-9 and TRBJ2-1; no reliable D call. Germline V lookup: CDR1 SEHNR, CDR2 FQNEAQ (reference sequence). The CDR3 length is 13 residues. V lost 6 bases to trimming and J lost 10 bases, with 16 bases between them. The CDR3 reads CASRSGPKVEQFF. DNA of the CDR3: TGTGCCAGCAGATCCGGGCCCAAGGTAGAGCAGTTCTTC. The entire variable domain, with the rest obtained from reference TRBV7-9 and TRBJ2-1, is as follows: DTGVSQNPRHKITKRGQNVTFRCDPISEHNRLYWYRQTLGQGPEFLTYFQNEAQLEKSRLLSDRFSAERPKGSFSTLEIQRTEQGDSAMYLCASRSGPKVEQFFGPGTRLTVL.

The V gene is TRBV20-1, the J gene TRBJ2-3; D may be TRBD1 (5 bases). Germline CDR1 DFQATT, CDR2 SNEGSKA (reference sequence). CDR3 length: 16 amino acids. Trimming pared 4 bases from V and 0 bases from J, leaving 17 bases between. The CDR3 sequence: CSAILMGLYSTDTQYF. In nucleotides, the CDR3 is TGCAGTGCTATACTCATGGGGCTATATAGCACAGATACGCAGTATTTT.

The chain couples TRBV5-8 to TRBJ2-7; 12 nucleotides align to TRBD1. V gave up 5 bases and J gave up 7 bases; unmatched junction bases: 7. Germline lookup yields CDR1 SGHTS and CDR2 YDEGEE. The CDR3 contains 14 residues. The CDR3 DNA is TGTGCCAGCAGTCCGGGACAGGGGGCGGAAGAGCAGTACTTC. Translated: CASSPGQGAEEQYF.

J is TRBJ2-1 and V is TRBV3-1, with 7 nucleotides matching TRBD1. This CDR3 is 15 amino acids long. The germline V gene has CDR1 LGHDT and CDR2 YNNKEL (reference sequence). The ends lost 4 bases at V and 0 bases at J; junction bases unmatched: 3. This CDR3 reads CASSRDSSSYNEQFF. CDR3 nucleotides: TGTGCCAGCAGCCGGGACAGCAGCTCCTACAATGAGCAGTTCTTC.